This TCR beta chain was documented in a study of shared clonotypes between healthy human individuals. Assay used: immunoSEQ multiplex PCR; TCRdb lists only in-frame clones, some missing. The sample yields some 1,400,000 clones, around 95% seen once. Between the trimmed V and J ends, which lost 4 bases and 2 bases, there was a span of 14 bases. This CDR3 spans 15 amino acids. The V gene's germline CDR1 is MNHEY and CDR2 SVGAGI. J is TRBJ1-1 and V is TRBV6-5; tentatively, D is TRBD1 (6 bases). The sample comprised naive CD4+ T cells sorted from blood. Indicated subset: CD45RA+ positively selected. The receptor was derived from a man aged 30-40 years in good health. Here the CDR3 DNA reads TGTGCCAGCAGTTCCGCCCCAGGGGTAAACACTGAAGCTTTCTTT. It translates to CASSSAPGVNTEAFF.